One and the same sample provided the 16 T cell receptor beta chains below, sequenced in a study of T cell responses to AZD1222 COVID-19 vaccine. The assay was immunoSEQ multiplex PCR, and TCRdb's table has in-frame clones only and misses some. The sample comprises roughly 100,000 clones, approximately 86% of which are singletons, and 5% rests with the top ten. The source was peripheral blood, collected on day 0 of AZD1222 vaccination. Receptors originate from an adult in good health.

The chain couples TRBV5-1 to TRBJ2-1, with a possible D match to TRBD1 (5 bases). CDR3 length: 16 amino acids. V shed 3 bases and J shed 10 bases, with 23 bases lying between them. Germline assignment: CDR1 SGHRS and CDR2 YFSETQ. The CDR3 loop is CASSSPGRGFNVEQFF. Written as DNA, the CDR3 is TGCGCCAGCAGCTCCCCGGGTAGGGGTTTTAATGTCGAGCAGTTCTTC. Filled out from reference TRBV5-1 and TRBJ2-1, the complete variable domain reads KAGVTQTPRYLIKTRGQQVTLSCSPISGHRSVSWYQQTPGQGLQFLFEYFSETQRNKGNFPGRFSGRQFSNSRSEMNVSTLELGDSALYLCASSSPGRGFNVEQFFGPGTRLTVL.

This rearrangement joins TRBV6-4 to TRBJ1-6, with D unresolved. CDR3 length: 14 amino acids. V was pared by 3 bases and J by 7 bases, with 10 bases between. CDR1 is MRHNA, CDR2 SNTAGT, per germline. The CDR3 is CASSEQRSNSPLHF. The CDR3 bases are TGTGCCAGCAGTGAGCAGCGTTCGAATTCACCCCTCCACTTT.

In DNA form, the CDR3 reads TGTGCCAGCAGCCACGCCACCCTTCGGGGGGGATATGGCTACACCTTC. Encoded protein: CASSHATLRGGYGYTF. This sequence joins TRBV3-1 (or the pseudogene TRBV3-2) and TRBJ1-2; weak D call: TRBD1 (5 bases). Germline lookup yields CDR1 LGHDT and CDR2 YNNKEL (reference sequence). The length of the CDR3 is 16 residues. Trimming left V 3 bases short and J 5 bases short, with 19 bases between.

The chain is built from TRBV2 and TRBJ2-7; a weak D match, TRBD2 (6 bases). There are 14 residues in the CDR3. Between the trimmed V and J ends, which lost 0 bases and 7 bases, there was a span of 13 bases. The V gene's germline CDR1 is SNHLY and CDR2 FYNNEI. Written as DNA, the CDR3 is TGTGCCAGCAGTGAAGCCCCGTCTGGGGGGGAGCAGTACTTC. This translates into CASSEAPSGGEQYF.

This chain joins TRBV11-2 and TRBJ2-2; the match to TRBD2 covers 13 bases. Trimming at V came to 5 bases and at J to 4 bases, leaving 7 bases not matched to a gene. The germline V gene encodes CDR1 SGHAT and CDR2 FQNNGV. This CDR3 has 17 residues. CDR3 sequence reads: CASSRLAGGIGTGELFF. The CDR3 DNA reads as TGTGCCAGCAGCCGACTAGCGGGAGGTATAGGCACCGGGGAGCTGTTTTTT.

This clone was counted between two and nine times. V and J are TRBV9 and TRBJ2-7, with no clear D. V lost 4 bases and J 5 bases, leaving 10 bases between the germline ends. Germline loops: CDR1 SGDLS, CDR2 YYNGEE. This CDR3 contains 12 residues. CDR3: CASSSPGHEQYF. In DNA form, the CDR3 reads TGTGCCAGCAGCTCCCCCGGCCACGAGCAGTACTTC.

The CDR3 region is CASSSVDEGARYNSPLHF. The CDR3 region has the DNA TGTGCCAGCAGTTCCGTTGACGAGGGGGCGCGGTATAATTCACCCCTCCACTTT. The chain has TRBV28 and TRBJ1-6; 7 bases agree with TRBD1. Germline CDR1 MDHEN, CDR2 SYDVKM. J lost 4 bases, V lost 4 bases, and 13 bases had no gene match. The CDR3 has 18 residues.

The rearrangement joins TRBV28 to TRBJ2-2; tentatively, D is TRBD1 or TRBD2 (5 bases each). The germline V gene encodes CDR1 MDHEN and CDR2 SYDVKM. V shed 5 bases and J shed 5 bases, with 12 bases lying between them. This CDR3 has 14 residues. In DNA form, the CDR3 reads TGTGCCAGCAGTCCTGGGACGGAGACCGGGGAGCTGTTTTTT. It encodes CASSPGTETGELFF.

This clone was observed once. This sequence joins TRBV28 and TRBJ2-2; possibly TRBD1 for D (6 bases). The CDR3 loop spans 12 amino acids. V was clipped by 6 bases and J by 6 bases, with 8 bases between them. The germline V gene has CDR1 MDHEN and CDR2 SYDVKM. This chain's CDR3 is CASREGAGELFF. The DNA of the CDR3 is TGTGCCAGCAGAGAGGGGGCCGGGGAGCTGTTTTTT.

CDR3 nucleotides: TGTGCCTGGAGTGTACTACCCAGCGGGAGCGGCGAGCAGTACTTC. Amino acid sequence: CAWSVLPSGSGEQYF. The chain joins TRBV30 to TRBJ2-7, with 8 bases matching TRBD2. Per the germline V gene, CDR1 is GTSNPN and CDR2 is SVGIG (reference sequence). V trimming: 0 bases; J trimming: 6 bases; junction bases outside the gene matches: 10. This CDR3 is 15 amino acids long.

This chain joins TRBV5-1 and TRBJ1-2, with 7 positions matching TRBD1. Germline V CDR1 and CDR2: SGHRS, YFSETQ. Germline trimming cut 0 bases from V and 8 bases from J; bases unmatched to any gene: 13. The CDR3 loop spans 16 amino acids. DNA of the CDR3: TGCGCCAGCAGCTTGGCTAGTCAGGGGGGAACAGGCGGCTACACCTTC. The encoded protein is CASSLASQGGTGGYTF. The full variable domain, its missing parts supplied by reference TRBV5-1 and TRBJ1-2, is KAGVTQTPRYLIKTRGQQVTLSCSPISGHRSVSWYQQTPGQGLQFLFEYFSETQRNKGNFPGRFSGRQFSNSRSEMNVSTLELGDSALYLCASSLASQGGTGGYTFGSGTRLTVV.

The chain combines TRBV25-1 with TRBJ1-4, with a weak D call TRBD1 (5 bases). Germline V CDR1 and CDR2: MGHDK, SYGVNS. V was trimmed by 8 bases and J by 4 bases, leaving 14 bases between them. This CDR3 comprises 14 residues. The CDR3 loop reads CASGRQMDNEKLFF. The CDR3 coding sequence is TGTGCCAGCGGGAGACAGATGGATAATGAAAAACTGTTTTTT.

The genes are TRBV4-3 and TRBJ2-7; a possible D gene is TRBD2 (6 bases). CDR3 length: 13 amino acids. Trimming removed 4 bases at V and 6 bases at J, with 13 bases between. The germline gives CDR1 LGHNA, CDR2 YSLEER. The CDR3 reads CASSLEVGGEQYF. The CDR3 DNA reads TGCGCCAGCAGCCTAGAGGTCGGGGGCGAGCAGTACTTC.

V and J are TRBV5-1 and TRBJ2-4; perhaps TRBD1 as D (5 bases). Germline V lookup: CDR1 SGHRS, CDR2 YFSETQ. This CDR3 is 16 amino acids long. V was trimmed by 0 bases and J by 3 bases, leaving 13 bases between them. The CDR3: CASSLDSGNYKNIQYF. The CDR3 DNA reads TGCGCCAGCAGCTTGGATTCAGGGAATTACAAAAACATTCAGTACTTC.

The J gene is TRBJ2-7, the V gene TRBV19; D is uncertain. CDR1 and CDR2 from the germline V gene are LNHDA and SQIVND (reference sequence). The V end lost 5 bases, the J end lost 2 bases, and 16 bases lay between the germline ends. The CDR3 spans 15 residues. The CDR3 sequence is CASSLRHRQAYEQYF. CDR3 nucleotides: TGTGCCAGTAGTCTCAGACACCGGCAGGCCTACGAGCAGTACTTC.

The gene calls are TRBV7-9 and TRBJ2-3; maybe TRBD1 (6 bases). The ends were cut back, 2 bases at V and 4 bases at J, with 13 bases in the middle. Per the germline V gene, CDR1 is SEHNR and CDR2 is FQNEAQ (reference sequence). There are 15 residues in the CDR3. The CDR3 sequence is CASSLTQGGSDTQYF. CDR3 coding DNA: TGTGCCAGCAGCTTAACCCAAGGGGGTTCAGATACGCAGTATTTT.